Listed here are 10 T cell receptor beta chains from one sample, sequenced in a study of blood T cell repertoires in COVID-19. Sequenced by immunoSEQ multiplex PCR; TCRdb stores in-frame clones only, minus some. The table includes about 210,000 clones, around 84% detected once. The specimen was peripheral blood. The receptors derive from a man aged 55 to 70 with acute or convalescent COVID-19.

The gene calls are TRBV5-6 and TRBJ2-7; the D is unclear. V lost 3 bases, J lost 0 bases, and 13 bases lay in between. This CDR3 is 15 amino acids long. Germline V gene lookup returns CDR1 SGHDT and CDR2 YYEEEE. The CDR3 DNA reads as TGTGCCAGCAGCTCCTGGGCAGCCGTCTCCTACGAGCAGTACTTC. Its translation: CASSSWAAVSYEQYF.

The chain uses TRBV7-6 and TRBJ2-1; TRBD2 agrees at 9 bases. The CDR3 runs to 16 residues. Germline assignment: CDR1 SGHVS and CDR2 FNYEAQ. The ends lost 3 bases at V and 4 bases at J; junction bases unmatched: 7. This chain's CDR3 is CASSLGSGGYYNEQFF. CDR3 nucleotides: TGTGCCAGCAGCTTGGGAAGCGGGGGGTATTACAATGAGCAGTTCTTC.

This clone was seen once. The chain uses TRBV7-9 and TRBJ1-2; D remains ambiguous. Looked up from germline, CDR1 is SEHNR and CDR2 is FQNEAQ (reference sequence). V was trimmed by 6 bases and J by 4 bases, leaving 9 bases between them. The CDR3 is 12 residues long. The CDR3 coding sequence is TGTGCCAGCAGTCAGGAGGGCTATGGCTACACCTTC. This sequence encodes CASSQEGYGYTF.

CDR3 in DNA: TGTGCCAGCAGCGGGCAATACAGGGAGCAGTACTTC. This gives the protein CASSGQYREQYF. The gene calls are TRBV5-5 and TRBJ2-7, with a tentative D call TRBD1 (5 bases). The CDR3 consists of 12 residues. The germline V gene has CDR1 SGHKS and CDR2 YYEKEE (reference sequence). V was clipped by 4 bases and J by 7 bases, with 12 bases between them.

The CDR3 region has the DNA TGTGCCACCCGACCGGGGGAGGGACCCACTTGGGGCGAGCAGTACTTC. This codes for CATRPGEGPTWGEQYF. The chain uses TRBV24-1 and TRBJ2-7, with TRBD2 identical over 7 bases. Germline values: CDR1 KGHDR, CDR2 SFDVKD. Trimming at V came to 9 bases and at J to 6 bases, leaving 19 bases not matched to a gene. The CDR3 contains 16 residues.

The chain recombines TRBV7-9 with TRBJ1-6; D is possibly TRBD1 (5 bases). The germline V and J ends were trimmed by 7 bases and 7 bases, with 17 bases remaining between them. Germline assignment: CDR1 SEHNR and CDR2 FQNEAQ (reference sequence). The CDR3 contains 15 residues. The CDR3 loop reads CASTQNVGGNSPLHF. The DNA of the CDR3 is TGTGCCAGCACCCAAAACGTGGGGGGGAATTCACCCCTCCACTTT.

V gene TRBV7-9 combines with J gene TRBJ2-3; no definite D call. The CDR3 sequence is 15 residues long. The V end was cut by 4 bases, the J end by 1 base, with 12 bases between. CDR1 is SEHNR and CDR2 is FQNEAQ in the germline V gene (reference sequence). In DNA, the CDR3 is TGTGCCAGCAGCTCGGGTCCCGTGGGCACAGATACGCAGTATTTT. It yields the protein CASSSGPVGTDTQYF.

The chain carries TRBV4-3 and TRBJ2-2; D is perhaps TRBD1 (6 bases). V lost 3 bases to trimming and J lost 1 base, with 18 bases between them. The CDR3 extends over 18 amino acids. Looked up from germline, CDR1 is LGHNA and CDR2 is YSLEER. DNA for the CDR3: TGCGCCAGCAGCCATGCGGGCTGGGGGCGTCGGAACACCGGGGAGCTGTTTTTT. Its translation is CASSHAGWGRRNTGELFF.

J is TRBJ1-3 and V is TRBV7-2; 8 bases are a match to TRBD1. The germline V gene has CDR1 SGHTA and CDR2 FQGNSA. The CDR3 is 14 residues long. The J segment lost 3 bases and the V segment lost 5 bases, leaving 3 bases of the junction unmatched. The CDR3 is CASSLDRGGNTIYF. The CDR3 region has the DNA TGTGCCAGCAGCCTAGACAGGGGTGGAAACACCATATATTTT.

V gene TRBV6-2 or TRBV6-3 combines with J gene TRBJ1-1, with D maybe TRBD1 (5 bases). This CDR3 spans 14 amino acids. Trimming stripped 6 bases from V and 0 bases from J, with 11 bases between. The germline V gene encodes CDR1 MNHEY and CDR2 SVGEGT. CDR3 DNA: TGTGCCAGCAGCCATAAAGGGGTGAACACTGAAGCTTTCTTT. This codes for CASSHKGVNTEAFF.